The subject of this entry is one T cell receptor beta chain. The germline gives CDR1 LNHDA, CDR2 SQIVND (reference sequence). CDR3 length: 13 amino acids. V was pared by 1 base and J by 3 bases, with 7 bases between. This sample was taken from a study of blood T cell repertoires in COVID-19. Across the whole study: Acute-phase and convalescent COVID-19 samples originated in the United States, Italy and Spain. PBMCs, B-cell-depleted T cells, or T cells were the source of the cDNA or gDNA that made up the material.

Original handling: Nucleated cell number was recorded as an estimate derived from reference gene primer amplification. TCRdb keeps only in-frame clones here, not all; method: immunoSEQ multiplex PCR. The V and J calls and the clone size are those of that table, but D and trimming were determined from the DNA. Of about 160,000 clones detected, roughly 93% appear once; the ten largest clones hold approximately 2%. The V gene is TRBV19, the J gene TRBJ2-7; perhaps TRBD2 as D (5 bases). Sequenced sample: peripheral blood. The TCR sequence derives from a man aged 18-30 years with acute or convalescent COVID-19. This CDR3 is CASSIARGYEQYF. DNA of the CDR3: TGTGCCAGTAGTATAGCTCGGGGCTACGAGCAGTACTTC.